This T cell receptor (beta chain) was captured in a study of cytotoxic CD8 clonotypes in ibrutinib-treated CLL. As for the study in general: Sequencing produced an average of around 250,000 productive templates and tens of thousands of productive rearrangements per sample.

Comment on this clone: Antigen specificity is unknown.

Depth targeted 1 in 200,000 to 1 in 1 million T cells, averaging roughly 9.3x coverage per clonotype. The method was immunoSEQ multiplex PCR; TCRdb's version includes in-frame clones alone and lacks a portion of them. The repertoire holds about 310,000 clones, 70% to 80% seen once, with about 6.7% in the top ten. Study observations and caveats: The clonality went up when patients responded to ibrutinib and dropped back toward baseline at progression. Public clonotypes, rarely seen, contracted or held steady on treatment.

The germline CDR1 and CDR2 sequences are KGHSH and LQKENI. The CDR3 loop spans 16 amino acids. Trimming removed 3 bases from V and 0 bases from J, with 12 bases in between. The source was PBMCs, collected before ibrutinib treatment. The chain links TRBV18 to TRBJ1-3, with a tentative D call TRBD1 (5 bases). This receptor was taken from a human donor with chronic lymphocytic leukemia. The CDR3 sequence is CASSPNQGHSGNTIYF. The DNA of the CDR3 is TGTGCCAGCTCACCGAATCAGGGTCACTCTGGAAACACCATATATTTT.